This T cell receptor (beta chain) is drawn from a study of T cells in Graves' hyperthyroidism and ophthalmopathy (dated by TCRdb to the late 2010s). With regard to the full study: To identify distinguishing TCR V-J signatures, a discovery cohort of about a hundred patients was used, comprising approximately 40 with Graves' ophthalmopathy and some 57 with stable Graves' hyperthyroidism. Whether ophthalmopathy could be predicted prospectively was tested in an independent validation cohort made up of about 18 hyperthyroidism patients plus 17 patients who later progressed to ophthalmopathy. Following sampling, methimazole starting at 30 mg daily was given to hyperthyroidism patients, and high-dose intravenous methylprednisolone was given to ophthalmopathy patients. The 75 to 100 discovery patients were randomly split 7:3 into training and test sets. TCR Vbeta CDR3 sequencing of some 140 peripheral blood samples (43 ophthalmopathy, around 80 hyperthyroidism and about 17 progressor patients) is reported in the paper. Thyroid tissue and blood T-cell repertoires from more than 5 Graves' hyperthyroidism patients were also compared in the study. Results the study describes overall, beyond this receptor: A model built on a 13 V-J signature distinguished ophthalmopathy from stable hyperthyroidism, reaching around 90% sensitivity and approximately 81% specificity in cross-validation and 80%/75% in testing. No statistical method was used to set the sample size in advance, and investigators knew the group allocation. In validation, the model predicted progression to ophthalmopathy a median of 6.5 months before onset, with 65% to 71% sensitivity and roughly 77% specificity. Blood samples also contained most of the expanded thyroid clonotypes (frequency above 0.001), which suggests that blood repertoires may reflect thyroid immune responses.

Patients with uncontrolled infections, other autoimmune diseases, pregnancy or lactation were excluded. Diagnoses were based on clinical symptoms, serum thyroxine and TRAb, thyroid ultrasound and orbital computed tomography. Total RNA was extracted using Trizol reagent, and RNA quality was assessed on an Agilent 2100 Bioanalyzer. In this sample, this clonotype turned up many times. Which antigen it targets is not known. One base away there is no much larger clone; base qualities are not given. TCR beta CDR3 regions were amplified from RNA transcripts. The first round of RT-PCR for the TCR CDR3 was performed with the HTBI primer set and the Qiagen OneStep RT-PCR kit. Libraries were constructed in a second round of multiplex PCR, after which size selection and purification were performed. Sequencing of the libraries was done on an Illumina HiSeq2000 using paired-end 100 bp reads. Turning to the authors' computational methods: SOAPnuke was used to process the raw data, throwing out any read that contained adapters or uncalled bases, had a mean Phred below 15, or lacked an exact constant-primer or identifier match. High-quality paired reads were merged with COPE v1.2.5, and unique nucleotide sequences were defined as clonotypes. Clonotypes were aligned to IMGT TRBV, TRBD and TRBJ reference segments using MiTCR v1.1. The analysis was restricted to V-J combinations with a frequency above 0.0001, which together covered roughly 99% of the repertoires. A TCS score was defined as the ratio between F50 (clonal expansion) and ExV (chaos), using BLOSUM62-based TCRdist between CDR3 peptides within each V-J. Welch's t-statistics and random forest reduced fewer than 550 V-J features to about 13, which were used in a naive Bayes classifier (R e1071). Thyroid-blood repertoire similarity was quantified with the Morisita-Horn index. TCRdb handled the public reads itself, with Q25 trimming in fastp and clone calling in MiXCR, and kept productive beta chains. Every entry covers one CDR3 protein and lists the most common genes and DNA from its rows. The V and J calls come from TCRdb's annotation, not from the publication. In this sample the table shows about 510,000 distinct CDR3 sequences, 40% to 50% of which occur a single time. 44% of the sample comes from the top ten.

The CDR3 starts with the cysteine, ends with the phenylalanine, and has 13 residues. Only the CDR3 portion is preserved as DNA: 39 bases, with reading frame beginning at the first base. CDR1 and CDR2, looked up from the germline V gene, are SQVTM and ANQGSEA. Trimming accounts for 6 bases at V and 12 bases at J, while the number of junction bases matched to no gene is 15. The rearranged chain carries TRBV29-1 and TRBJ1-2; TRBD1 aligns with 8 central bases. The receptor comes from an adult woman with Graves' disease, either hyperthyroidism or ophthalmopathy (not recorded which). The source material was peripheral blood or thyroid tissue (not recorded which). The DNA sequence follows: TGCAGCGTATTGACAGGGGTAACTCGATATCACACCTTC. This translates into CSVLTGVTRYHTF.